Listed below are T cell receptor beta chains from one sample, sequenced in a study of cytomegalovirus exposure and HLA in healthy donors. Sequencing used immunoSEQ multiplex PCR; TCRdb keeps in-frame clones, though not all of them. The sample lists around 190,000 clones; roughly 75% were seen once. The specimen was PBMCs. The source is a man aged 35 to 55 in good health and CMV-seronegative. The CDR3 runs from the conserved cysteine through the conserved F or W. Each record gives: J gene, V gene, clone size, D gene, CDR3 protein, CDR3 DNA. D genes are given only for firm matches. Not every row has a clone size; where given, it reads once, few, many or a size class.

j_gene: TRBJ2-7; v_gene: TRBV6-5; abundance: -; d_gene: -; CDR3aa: CASSYSGHSYEQYF; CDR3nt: TGTGCCAGCAGTTACTCCGGACATTCCTACGAGCAGTACTTC
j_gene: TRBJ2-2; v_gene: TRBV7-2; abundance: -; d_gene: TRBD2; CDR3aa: CASSASGNPRGTGELFF; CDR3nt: TGTGCCAGCAGCGCTAGCGGGAACCCCCGGGGGACCGGGGAGCTGTTTTTT
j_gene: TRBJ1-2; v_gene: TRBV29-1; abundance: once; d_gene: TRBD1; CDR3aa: CSVDEQGVGGYTF; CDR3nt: TGCAGCGTCGACGAACAGGGGGTGGGCGGCTACACCTTC
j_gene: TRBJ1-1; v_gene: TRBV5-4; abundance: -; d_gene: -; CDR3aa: CASSPGQTPEAFF; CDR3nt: TGTGCCAGCAGTCCCGGACAGACACCCGAAGCTTTCTTT
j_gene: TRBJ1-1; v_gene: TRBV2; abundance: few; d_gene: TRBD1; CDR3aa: CASSEQQGATEAFF; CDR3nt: TGTGCCAGCAGTGAACAACAGGGGGCCACTGAAGCTTTCTTT
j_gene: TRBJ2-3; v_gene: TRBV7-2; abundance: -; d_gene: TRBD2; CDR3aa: CASTTGGLADTQYF; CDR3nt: TGTGCCAGCACGACGGGGGGGCTAGCAGATACGCAGTATTTT
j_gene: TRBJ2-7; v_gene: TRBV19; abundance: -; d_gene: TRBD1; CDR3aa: CASSGQVSGPYEQYF; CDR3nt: TGTGCCAGTAGTGGACAGGTTTCGGGGCCCTACGAGCAGTACTTC
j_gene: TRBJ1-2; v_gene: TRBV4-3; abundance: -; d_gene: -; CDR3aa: CASSQDPSAGENGYTF; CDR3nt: TGCGCCAGCAGCCAAGATCCCTCGGCAGGGGAAAATGGCTACACCTTC
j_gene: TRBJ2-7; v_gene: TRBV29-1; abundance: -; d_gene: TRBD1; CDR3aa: CSVRGDRGFEQYF; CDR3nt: TGCAGCGTCCGGGGGGACAGGGGATTCGAGCAGTACTTC
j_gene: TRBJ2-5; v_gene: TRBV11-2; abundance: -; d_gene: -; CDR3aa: CASSLGRGGAETQYF; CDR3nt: TGTGCCAGCAGCTTAGGTCGAGGGGGGGCAGAGACCCAGTACTTC
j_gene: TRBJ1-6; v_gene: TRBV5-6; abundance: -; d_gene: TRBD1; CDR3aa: CASSLGGTGDSPLHF; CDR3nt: TGTGCCAGCAGCTTAGGAGGGACAGGGGATTCACCCCTCCACTTT
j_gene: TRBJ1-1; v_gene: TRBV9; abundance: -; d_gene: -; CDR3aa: CASSVGRATNTEAFF; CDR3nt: TGTGCCAGCAGCGTAGGCAGGGCGACAAACACTGAAGCTTTCTTT
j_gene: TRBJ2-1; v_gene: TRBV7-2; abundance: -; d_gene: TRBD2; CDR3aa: CASSFGTSKGNEQFF; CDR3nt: TGTGCCAGCAGCTTCGGGACTAGCAAGGGCAATGAGCAGTTCTTC
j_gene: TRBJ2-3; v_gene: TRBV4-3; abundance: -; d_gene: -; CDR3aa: CASSQDRGGSTDTQYF; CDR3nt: TGCGCCAGCAGCCAAGATCGAGGAGGTAGCACAGATACGCAGTATTTT
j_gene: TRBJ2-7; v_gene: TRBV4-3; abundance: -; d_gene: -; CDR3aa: CASSQDEGAYEQYF; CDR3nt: TGCGCCAGCAGCCAAGATGAGGGGGCCTACGAGCAGTACTTC
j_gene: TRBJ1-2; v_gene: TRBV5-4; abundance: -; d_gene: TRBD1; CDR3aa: CASSGPGTGDYGYTF; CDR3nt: TGTGCCAGCAGCGGACCCGGGACAGGAGACTATGGCTACACCTTC
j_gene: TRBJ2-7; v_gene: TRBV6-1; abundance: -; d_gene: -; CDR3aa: CASSEWGQGYEQYF; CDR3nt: TGTGCCAGCAGTGAATGGGGACAAGGGTACGAGCAGTACTTC
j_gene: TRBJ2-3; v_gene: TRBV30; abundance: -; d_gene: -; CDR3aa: CAWSVRSSWGDTQYF; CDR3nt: TGTGCCTGGAGTGTAAGGTCGTCTTGGGGCGATACGCAGTATTTT
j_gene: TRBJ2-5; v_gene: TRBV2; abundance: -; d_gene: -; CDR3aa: CASQREETQYF; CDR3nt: TGTGCCAGCCAAAGGGAGGAGACCCAGTACTTC
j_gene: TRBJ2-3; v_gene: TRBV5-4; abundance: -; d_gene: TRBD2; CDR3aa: CASSSGLAGGNTQYF; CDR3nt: TGTGCCAGCAGCTCTGGACTAGCGGGAGGGAATACGCAGTATTTT
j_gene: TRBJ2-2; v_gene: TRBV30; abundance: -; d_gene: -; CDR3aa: CAWTLLPNTGELFF; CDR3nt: TGTGCCTGGACATTACTTCCGAACACCGGGGAGCTGTTTTTT